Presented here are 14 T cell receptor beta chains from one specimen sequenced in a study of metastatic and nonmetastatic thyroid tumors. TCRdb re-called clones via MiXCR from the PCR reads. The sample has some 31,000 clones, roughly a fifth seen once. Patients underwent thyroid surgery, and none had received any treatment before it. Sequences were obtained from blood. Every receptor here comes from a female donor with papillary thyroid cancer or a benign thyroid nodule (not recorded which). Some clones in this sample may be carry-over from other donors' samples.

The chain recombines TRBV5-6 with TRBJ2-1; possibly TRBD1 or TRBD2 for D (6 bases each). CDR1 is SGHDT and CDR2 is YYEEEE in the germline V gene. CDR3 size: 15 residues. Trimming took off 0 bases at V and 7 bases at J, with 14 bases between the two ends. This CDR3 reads CASSLAGAAGNEQFF. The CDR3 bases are TGTGCCAGCAGCTTGGCGGGGGCTGCGGGAAATGAGCAGTTCTTC.

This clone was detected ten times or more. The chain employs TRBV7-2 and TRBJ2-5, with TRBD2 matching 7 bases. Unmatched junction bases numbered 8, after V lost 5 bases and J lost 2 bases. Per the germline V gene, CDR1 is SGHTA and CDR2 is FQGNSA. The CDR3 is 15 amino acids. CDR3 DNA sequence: TGTGCCAGCAGCCCCCTTTGGGGGGGACAAGAGACCCAGTACTTC. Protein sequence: CASSPLWGGQETQYF.

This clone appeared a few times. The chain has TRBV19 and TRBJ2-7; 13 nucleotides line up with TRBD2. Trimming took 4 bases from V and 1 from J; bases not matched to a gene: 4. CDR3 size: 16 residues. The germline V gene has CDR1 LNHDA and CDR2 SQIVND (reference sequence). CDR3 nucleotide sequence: TGTGCCAGTAGTACGTCGGGACTAGCGGGATCCTACGAGCAGTACTTC. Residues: CASSTSGLAGSYEQYF.

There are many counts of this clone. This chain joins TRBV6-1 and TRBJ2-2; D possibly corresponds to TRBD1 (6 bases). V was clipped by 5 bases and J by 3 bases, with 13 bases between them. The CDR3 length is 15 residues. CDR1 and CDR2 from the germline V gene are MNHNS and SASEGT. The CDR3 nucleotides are TGTGCCAGCAGTTATACAGGGCGAGACACCGGGGAGCTGTTTTTT. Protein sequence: CASSYTGRDTGELFF.

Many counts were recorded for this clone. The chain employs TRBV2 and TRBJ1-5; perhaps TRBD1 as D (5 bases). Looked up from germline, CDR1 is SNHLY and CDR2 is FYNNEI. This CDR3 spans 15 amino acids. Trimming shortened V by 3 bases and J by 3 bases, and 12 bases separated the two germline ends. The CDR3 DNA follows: TGTGCCAGCAGTGAGAACAGGCCGGACAATCAGCCCCAGCATTTT. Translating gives CASSENRPDNQPQHF.

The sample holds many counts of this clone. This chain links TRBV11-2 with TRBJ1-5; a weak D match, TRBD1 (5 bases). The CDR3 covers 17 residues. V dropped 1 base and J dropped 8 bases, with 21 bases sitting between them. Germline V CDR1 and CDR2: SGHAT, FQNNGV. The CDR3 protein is CASSLGGERQGREPQHF. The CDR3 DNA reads TGTGCCAGCAGCTTAGGTGGGGAGAGGCAGGGTAGGGAGCCCCAGCATTTT.

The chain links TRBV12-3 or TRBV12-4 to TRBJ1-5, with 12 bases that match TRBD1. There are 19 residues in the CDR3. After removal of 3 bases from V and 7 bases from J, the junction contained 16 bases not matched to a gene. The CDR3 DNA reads TGTGCCAGCAGTTTTGATGGGGTTGGGGGACAGGGGGCGGAACAGCCCCAGCATTTT. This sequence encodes CASSFDGVGGQGAEQPQHF.

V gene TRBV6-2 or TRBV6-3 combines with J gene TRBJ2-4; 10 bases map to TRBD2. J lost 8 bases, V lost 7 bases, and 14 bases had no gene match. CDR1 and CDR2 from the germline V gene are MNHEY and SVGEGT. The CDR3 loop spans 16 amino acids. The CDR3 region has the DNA TGTGCCAGCAATCCAGCGGGGGGGCCGGTGTTTTACATTCAGTACTTC. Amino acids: CASNPAGGPVFYIQYF.

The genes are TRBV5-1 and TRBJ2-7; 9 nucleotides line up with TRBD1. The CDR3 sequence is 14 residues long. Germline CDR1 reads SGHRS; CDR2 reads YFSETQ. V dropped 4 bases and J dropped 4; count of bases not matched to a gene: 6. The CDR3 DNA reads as TGCGCCAGCAGCCCACAGGGGGCGGTGTACGAGCAGTACTTC. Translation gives CASSPQGAVYEQYF.

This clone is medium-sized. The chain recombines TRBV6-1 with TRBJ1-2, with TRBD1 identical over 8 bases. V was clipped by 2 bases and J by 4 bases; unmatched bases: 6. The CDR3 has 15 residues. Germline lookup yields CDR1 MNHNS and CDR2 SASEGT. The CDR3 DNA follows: TGTGCCAGCAGTGAACGGACAGGGTTGGTCTATGGCTACACCTTC. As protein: CASSERTGLVYGYTF.

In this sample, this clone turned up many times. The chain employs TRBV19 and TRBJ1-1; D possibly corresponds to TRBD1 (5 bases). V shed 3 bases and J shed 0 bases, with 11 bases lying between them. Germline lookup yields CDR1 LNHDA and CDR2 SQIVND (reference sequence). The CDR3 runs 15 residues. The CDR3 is CASSIVQTVNTEAFF. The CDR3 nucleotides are TGTGCCAGTAGTATTGTTCAGACAGTGAACACTGAAGCTTTCTTT.

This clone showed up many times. The CDR3 is CASSQSSGANEQFF. In DNA, the CDR3 is TGTGCCAGCAGCCAATCATCAGGAGCGAATGAGCAGTTCTTC. The genes are TRBV16 and TRBJ2-1; D uncertain. Trimming removed 0 bases at V and 7 bases at J, with 10 bases between. The CDR3 totals 14 residues. CDR1 and CDR2 from the germline V gene are KGHSY and FQNENV.

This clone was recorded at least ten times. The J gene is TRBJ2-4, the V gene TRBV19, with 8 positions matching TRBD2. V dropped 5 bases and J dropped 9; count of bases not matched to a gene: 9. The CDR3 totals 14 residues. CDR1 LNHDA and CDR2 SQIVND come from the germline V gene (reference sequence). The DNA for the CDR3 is TGTGCCAGTAGTGTATACCGGGAGGGAAGCATTCAGTACTTC. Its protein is CASSVYREGSIQYF. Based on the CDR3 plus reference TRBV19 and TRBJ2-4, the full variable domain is DGGITQSPKYLFRKEGQNVTLSCEQNLNHDAMYWYRQDPGQGLRLIYYSQIVNDFQKGDIAEGYSVSREKKESFPLTVTSAQKNPTAFYLCASSVYREGSIQYFGAGTRLSVL.

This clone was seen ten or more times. The CDR3 loop is CSARPSTGDNEKLFF. CDR3 sequence (DNA): TGCAGTGCTAGACCTTCGACAGGGGATAATGAAAAACTGTTTTTT. The rearrangement links TRBV20-1 to TRBJ1-4, with 8 bases fitting TRBD1. J gave up 4 bases and V 2 bases, and 6 bases lay outside the gene matches. The germline V gene encodes CDR1 DFQATT and CDR2 SNEGSKA (reference sequence). CDR3 length: 15 residues.